Sequencing of this TCR beta chain was carried out in a study of cytomegalovirus exposure and HLA in healthy donors. PCR was performed using 60 Vbeta and 13 Jbeta primers. Method: immunoSEQ multiplex PCR; TCRdb's copy keeps in-frame clones and lacks some. The sample holds 100,000 or so clones, 76% seen once. This CDR3 has 16 amino acids. From germline, CDR1 is MDHEN and CDR2 SYDVKM. J gave up 7 bases and V 4 bases, and 11 bases lay outside the gene matches. Notes on this clone: Its specificity is not known.

Overall study results and limits: A later analysis linked a missense variant in DCLRE1C to the trimming of TCR beta V and J genes. Reportedly, HLA-A and HLA-B alleles of most subjects were accurately predicted from TCR beta.

Donors in the study were healthy people who gave bone marrow. These donors counted as nominally healthy when sampled, but unrecorded immune exposures were likely. The chain combines TRBV28 with TRBJ1-5; 9 bases fit TRBD1. The TCR was taken from a man aged 40-49 years in good health and CMV-seronegative. Sequenced material: PBMCs. DNA for the CDR3: TGTGCCAGCAGTTCTGAAAAGACAGGGGGATCACAGCCCCAGCATTTT. Amino acids: CASSSEKTGGSQPQHF. Variable domain in full (rest from reference TRBV28 and TRBJ1-5): DVKVTQSSRYLVKRTGEKVFLECVQDMDHENMFWYRQDPGLGLRLIYFSYDVKMKEKGDIPEGYSVSREKKERFSLILESASTNQTSMYLCASSSEKTGGSQPQHFGDGTRLSIL.